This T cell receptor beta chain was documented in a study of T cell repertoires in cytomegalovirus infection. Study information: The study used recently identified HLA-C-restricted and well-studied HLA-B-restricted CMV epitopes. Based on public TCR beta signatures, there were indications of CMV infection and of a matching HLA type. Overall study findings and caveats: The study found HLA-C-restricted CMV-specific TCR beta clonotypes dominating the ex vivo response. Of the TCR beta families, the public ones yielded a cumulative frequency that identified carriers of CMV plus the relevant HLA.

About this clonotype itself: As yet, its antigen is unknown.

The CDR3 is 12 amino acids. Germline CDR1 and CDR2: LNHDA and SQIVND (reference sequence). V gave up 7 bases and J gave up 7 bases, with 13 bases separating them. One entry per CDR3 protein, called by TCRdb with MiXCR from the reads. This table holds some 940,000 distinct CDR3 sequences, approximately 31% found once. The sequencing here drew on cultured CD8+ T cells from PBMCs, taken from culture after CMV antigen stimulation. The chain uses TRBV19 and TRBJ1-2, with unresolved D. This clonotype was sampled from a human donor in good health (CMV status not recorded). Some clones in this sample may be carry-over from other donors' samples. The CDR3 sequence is CASILPLVGYTF. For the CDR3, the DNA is TGTGCCAGTATCCTTCCGCTGGTTGGCTACACCTTC.